This paragraph covers one T cell receptor beta chain sequence. Antigen specificity is unknown. This CDR3 is built from 17 residues. In germline, CDR1 is SEHNR, CDR2 FQNEAQ (reference sequence). The V and J ends lost 5 bases and 4 bases, in that order; junction bases with no gene match: 12. Using its own MiXCR run on the reads, TCRdb lists one record per CDR3 protein. Of 350,000 to 500,000 distinct CDR3 sequences in the sample, roughly 30% were seen once. This record comes from a study of T cell repertoires in cytomegalovirus infection. The overall study: Indicated by public TCR beta signatures were CMV infection and matching HLA type. Overall study results and limits: Public TCR beta family frequency separated CMV-and-HLA carriers, including in an independent cohort. HLA-C-restricted TCR beta clonotypes specific for CMV led the ex vivo response.

The rearrangement links TRBV7-9 to TRBJ2-5; TRBD2 matches at 11 bases. Sequenced input: PBMCs. This TCR came from a human donor in good health (CMV status not recorded). Some clones in this sample may be carry-over from other donors' samples. Written as DNA, the CDR3 is TGTGCCAGCAGCGAGACGAACCTAGCGGGGGGTCGAGAGACCCAGTACTTC. Protein: CASSETNLAGGRETQYF.